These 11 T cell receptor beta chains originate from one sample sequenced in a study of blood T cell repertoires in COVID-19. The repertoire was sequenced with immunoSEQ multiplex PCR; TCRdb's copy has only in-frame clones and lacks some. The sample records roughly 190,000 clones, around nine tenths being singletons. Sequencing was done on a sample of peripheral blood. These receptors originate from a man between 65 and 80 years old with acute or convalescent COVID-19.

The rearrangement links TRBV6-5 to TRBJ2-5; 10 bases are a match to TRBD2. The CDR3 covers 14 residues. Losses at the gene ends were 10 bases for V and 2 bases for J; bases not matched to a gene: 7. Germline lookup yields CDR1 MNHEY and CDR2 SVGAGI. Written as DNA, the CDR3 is TGTGCCACCCTAGCGGGAGCGAGGCAAGAGACCCAGTACTTC. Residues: CATLAGARQETQYF.

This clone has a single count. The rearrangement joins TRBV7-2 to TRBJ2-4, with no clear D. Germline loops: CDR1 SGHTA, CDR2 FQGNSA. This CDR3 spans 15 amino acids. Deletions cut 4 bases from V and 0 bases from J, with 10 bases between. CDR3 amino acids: CASSSRRIAKNIQYF. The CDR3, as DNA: TGTGCCAGCAGCTCCCGCAGAATAGCCAAAAACATTCAGTACTTC. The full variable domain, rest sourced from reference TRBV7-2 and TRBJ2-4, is GAGVSQSPSNKVTEKGKDVELRCDPISGHTALYWYRQSLGQGLEFLIYFQGNSAPDKSGLPSDRFSAERTGGSVSTLTIQRTQQEDSAVYLCASSSRRIAKNIQYFGAGTRLSVL.

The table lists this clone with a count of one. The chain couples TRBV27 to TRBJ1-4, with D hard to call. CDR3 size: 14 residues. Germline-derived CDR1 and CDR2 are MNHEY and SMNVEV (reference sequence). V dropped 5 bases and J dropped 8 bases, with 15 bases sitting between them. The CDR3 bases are TGTGCCAGCAGTCAGACTCCCGGCGGGGAAAAACTGTTTTTT. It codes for CASSQTPGGEKLFF.

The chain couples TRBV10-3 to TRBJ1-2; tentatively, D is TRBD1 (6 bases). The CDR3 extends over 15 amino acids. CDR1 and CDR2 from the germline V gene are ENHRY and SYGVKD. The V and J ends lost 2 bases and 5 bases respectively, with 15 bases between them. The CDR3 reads CAISETGQPTYGYTF. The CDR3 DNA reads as TGTGCCATCAGTGAGACCGGACAGCCGACGTATGGCTACACCTTC.

For the CDR3, the DNA is TGCGCCAGCAGCTTGGGACGGGGAGCCGGGGAGCTGTTTTTT. It translates to CASSLGRGAGELFF. The chain uses TRBV5-1 and TRBJ2-2, with a weak D call TRBD2 (5 bases). V lost 0 bases and J lost 6, with 9 bases in between. Germline-derived CDR1 and CDR2 are SGHRS and YFSETQ. This CDR3 region has 14 residues.

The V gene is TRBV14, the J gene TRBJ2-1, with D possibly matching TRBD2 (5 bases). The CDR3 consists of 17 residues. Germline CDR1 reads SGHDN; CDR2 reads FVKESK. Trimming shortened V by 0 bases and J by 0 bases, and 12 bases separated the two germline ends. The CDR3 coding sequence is TGTGCCAGCAGCCAAGATTCACGTAGCGCCTCCTACAATGAGCAGTTCTTC. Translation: CASSQDSRSASYNEQFF.

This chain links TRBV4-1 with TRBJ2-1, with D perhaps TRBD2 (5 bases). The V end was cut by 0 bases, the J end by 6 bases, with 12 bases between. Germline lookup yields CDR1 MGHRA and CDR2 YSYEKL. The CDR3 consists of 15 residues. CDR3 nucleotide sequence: TGCGCCAGCAGCCAAGACGTCTCGCGGGTCAATGAGCAGTTCTTC. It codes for CASSQDVSRVNEQFF.

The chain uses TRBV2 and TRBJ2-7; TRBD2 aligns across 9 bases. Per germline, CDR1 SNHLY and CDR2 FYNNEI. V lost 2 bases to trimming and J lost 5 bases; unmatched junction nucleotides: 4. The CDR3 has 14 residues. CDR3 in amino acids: CASSEMAGGDEQYF. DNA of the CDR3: TGTGCCAGCAGTGAAATGGCGGGAGGGGACGAGCAGTACTTC. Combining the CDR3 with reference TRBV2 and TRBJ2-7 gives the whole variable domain EPEVTQTPSHQVTQMGQEVILRCVPISNHLYFYWYRQILGQKVEFLVSFYNNEISEKSEIFDDQFSVERPDGSNFTLKIRSTKLEDSAMYFCASSEMAGGDEQYFGPGTRLTVT.

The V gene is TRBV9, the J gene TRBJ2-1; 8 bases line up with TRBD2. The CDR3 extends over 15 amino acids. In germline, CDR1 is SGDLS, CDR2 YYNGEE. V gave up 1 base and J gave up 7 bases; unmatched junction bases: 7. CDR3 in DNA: TGTGCCAGCAGCGTACGGACGGGAGGGTTGAATGAGCAGTTCTTC. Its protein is CASSVRTGGLNEQFF.

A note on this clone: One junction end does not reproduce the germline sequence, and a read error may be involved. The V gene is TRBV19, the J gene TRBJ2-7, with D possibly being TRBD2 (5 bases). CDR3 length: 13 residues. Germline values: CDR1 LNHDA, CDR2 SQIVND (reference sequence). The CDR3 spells CASSIDGAYEQYF. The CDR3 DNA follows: TGTGCCAGTAGCATAGACGGGGCCTACGAGCAGTACTTC.

CDR3 in DNA: TGTGCCAGCACTTTCGCACCCCGGGGTACGCAGTATTTT. Its protein is CASTFAPRGTQYF. J is TRBJ2-3 and V is TRBV2, with D possibly being TRBD2 (5 bases). V was trimmed by 7 bases and J by 8 bases, leaving 16 bases between them. The CDR3 totals 13 residues. Germline V lookup: CDR1 SNHLY, CDR2 FYNNEI. The whole variable domain, filled in from reference TRBV2 and TRBJ2-3, reads EPEVTQTPSHQVTQMGQEVILRCVPISNHLYFYWYRQILGQKVEFLVSFYNNEISEKSEIFDDQFSVERPDGSNFTLKIRSTKLEDSAMYFCASTFAPRGTQYFGPGTRLTVL.